These 2 T cell receptor beta chains were sequenced from one sample in a study of cytomegalovirus exposure and HLA in healthy donors. PCR primers comprised 60 Vbeta and 13 Jbeta primers. Sequencing used immunoSEQ multiplex PCR; TCRdb keeps in-frame clones, though not all of them. The sample yields 100,000 to 150,000 clones, of which the top ten take up 1.5% to 2%. The sequenced sample was PBMCs. The origin of the receptors is a middle-aged woman in good health and CMV-seropositive.

The V call is TRBV7-2, the J call TRBJ2-7; 13 positions agree with TRBD2. Per germline, CDR1 SGHTA and CDR2 FQGNSA. V was pared by 1 base and J by 3 bases, with 3 bases of the junction left unmatched. This CDR3 is 16 amino acids long. Written as DNA, the CDR3 is TGTGCCAGCAGCTTAGGGACTAGCGGGAGCTTCTACGAGCAGTACTTC. Protein: CASSLGTSGSFYEQYF.

This rearrangement joins TRBV28 to TRBJ2-2; D is perhaps TRBD2 (5 bases). This CDR3 contains 14 residues. The V and J ends lost 8 bases and 0 bases respectively, with 10 bases between them. CDR1 is MDHEN and CDR2 is SYDVKM in the germline V gene. CDR3 in DNA: TGTGCCAGCTCCGAGGGAGCGAACACCGGGGAGCTGTTTTTT. Translating it yields CASSEGANTGELFF.